Shown below are 29 T cell receptor beta chains from a single sample sequenced in a study of human T cells and chemical hapten exposure (dated by TCRdb to the early 2020s). The library was obtained by RACE. The data were produced on a NextSeq 500. TCRdb trimmed public reads at Q25 via fastp, called clones via MiXCR and kept in-frame beta chains. Entries are consolidated by CDR3 protein sequence, retaining the most common genes and DNA. A total of some 400,000 distinct CDR3 sequences appear in this sample, approximately 5.1% of them only once. About 2.5% of the sample belongs to the ten largest clones. The sample's time point label, decoded: pre-sensitization, week 0. The intended sense of this specimen's treatment or condition label: therapeutic diphenylcyclopropenone sensitization with weekly scalp DPC. Sample: whole blood, taken in connection with sensitization to the hapten diphenylcyclopropenone (DPC). These receptors were taken from a woman aged 45 to 65 with alopecia areata. Some clones in this sample may be carry-over from other donors' samples.

This clonotype was counted a few times. This rearrangement joins TRBV5-1 to TRBJ1-4, with D tentatively TRBD1 (5 bases). V was cut by 2 bases and J by 8 bases, with 13 bases left in between. CDR3 length equals 14 residues. The germline V gene encodes CDR1 SGHRS and CDR2 YFSETQ. As DNA, the CDR3 is TGCGCCAGCAGCTTAGATGGGGGAGGCGAAAAACTGTTTTTT. Protein sequence: CASSLDGGGEKLFF.

This clonotype was seen at least ten times. The chain uses TRBV7-9 and TRBJ2-3, with TRBD2 matching 12 bases. The CDR3 covers 16 residues. Unmatched junction bases numbered 8, after V lost 5 bases and J lost 5 bases. CDR1 and CDR2 from the germline V gene are SEHNR and FQNEAQ (reference sequence). CDR3 nucleotide sequence: TGTGCCAGCAGCCCGCTAGCGGGGGGGCCCAGAGATACGCAGTATTTT. It specifies CASSPLAGGPRDTQYF.

This clonotype has at least ten counts. The V and J genes are TRBV12-3 or TRBV12-4 and TRBJ2-1, with D perhaps being TRBD1 or TRBD2 (5 bases each). The CDR3 contains 15 residues. V lost 7 bases and J 7 bases, leaving 20 bases between the germline ends. Here the CDR3 reads CASTLWGSSVNEQFF. As DNA, the CDR3 is TGTGCCAGCACCCTTTGGGGGAGTTCGGTAAATGAGCAGTTCTTC.

The rearrangement links TRBV20-1 to TRBJ2-7; D is uncertain. V was clipped by 2 bases and J by 3 bases, with 5 bases between them. The CDR3 length is 11 residues. Germline CDR1 DFQATT, CDR2 SNEGSKA (reference sequence). The chain's CDR3 is CSARRVYEQYF. For the CDR3, the DNA is TGCAGTGCTAGACGCGTCTACGAGCAGTACTTC.

The chain's CDR3 is CASSQDRAQETQYF. Here the CDR3 DNA reads TGTGCCAGCAGCCAGGACAGGGCCCAAGAGACCCAGTACTTC. The V gene is TRBV7-9, the J gene TRBJ2-5, with 8 positions matching TRBD1. The J segment lost 1 base and the V segment lost 5 bases, leaving 3 bases of the junction unmatched. This CDR3 spans 14 amino acids. Germline V gene lookup returns CDR1 SEHNR and CDR2 FQNEAQ (reference sequence). The full variable domain, in which reference TRBV7-9 and TRBJ2-5 provide the parts outside the CDR3, is DTGVSQNPRHKITKRGQNVTFRCDPISEHNRLYWYRQTLGQGPEFLTYFQNEAQLEKSRLLSDRFSAERPKGSFSTLEIQRTEQGDSAMYLCASSQDRAQETQYFGPGTRLLVL.

This clonotype has ten or more counts. The chain employs TRBV6-1 and TRBJ1-1; D remains ambiguous. V gave up 5 bases and J gave up 1 base, with 8 bases separating them. The CDR3 extends over 13 amino acids. The V gene's germline CDR1 is MNHNS and CDR2 SASEGT. CDR3 loop: CASSWGENTEAFF. CDR3 nucleotides: TGTGCCAGCAGTTGGGGAGAGAACACTGAAGCTTTCTTT.

This clonotype was recorded many times. The chain employs TRBV12-3 or TRBV12-4 and TRBJ2-4; 8 bases map to TRBD2. J lost 6 bases, V lost 6 bases, and 4 bases had no gene match. This CDR3 spans 13 amino acids. CDR3 in DNA: TGTGCCAGCAGCCGGGGGGGCGTAAACATTCAGTACTTC. It yields the protein CASSRGGVNIQYF.

This clonotype was found a few times. The rearrangement uses TRBV6-5 and TRBJ1-4; maybe TRBD1 (6 bases). The CDR3 length is 14 residues. Germline V gene lookup returns CDR1 MNHEY and CDR2 SVGAGI. V was pared by 4 bases and J by 6 bases, with 12 bases between. The CDR3 loop reads CASSSDGGHEKLFF. Written as DNA, the CDR3 is TGTGCCAGCAGTTCTGACGGGGGGCATGAAAAACTGTTTTTT.

This clonotype showed up many times. The genes are TRBV28 and TRBJ2-5; a possible D gene is TRBD1 (7 bases). V dropped 3 bases and J dropped 3 bases, with 14 bases sitting between them. Germline assignment: CDR1 MDHEN and CDR2 SYDVKM. The length of the CDR3 is 15 residues. This chain's CDR3 is CASSLTEGAKETQYF. Here the CDR3 DNA reads TGTGCCAGCAGTTTGACGGAGGGGGCGAAAGAGACCCAGTACTTC. Full variable domain (missing parts from reference TRBV28 and TRBJ2-5): DVKVTQSSRYLVKRTGEKVFLECVQDMDHENMFWYRQDPGLGLRLIYFSYDVKMKEKGDIPEGYSVSREKKERFSLILESASTNQTSMYLCASSLTEGAKETQYFGPGTRLLVL.

This chain uses TRBV12-3 or TRBV12-4 with TRBJ1-4; no reliable D call. This CDR3 region has 14 residues. Trimming removed 7 bases from V and 6 bases from J, with 15 bases in between. Written as DNA, the CDR3 is TGTGCCAGCACCCCCACGTTAACGTATGAAAAACTGTTTTTT. It yields the protein CASTPTLTYEKLFF.

This sequence joins TRBV12-3 or TRBV12-4 and TRBJ1-4; D possibly corresponds to TRBD1 (6 bases). V lost 5 bases, J lost 4 bases, and 14 bases lay in between. This CDR3 has 15 residues. The CDR3 reads CASSDNRVSNEKLFF. CDR3 in DNA: TGTGCCAGCAGTGACAACAGGGTCAGTAATGAAAAACTGTTTTTT.

The gene calls are TRBV5-1 and TRBJ2-5; TRBD1 aligns across 7 bases. V trimming: 2 bases; J trimming: 1 base; junction bases outside the gene matches: 2. The CDR3 consists of 14 residues. Germline values: CDR1 SGHRS, CDR2 YFSETQ. The CDR3 DNA reads TGCGCCAGCAGCTTAGACAGGGCCCAAGAGACCCAGTACTTC. Its protein is CASSLDRAQETQYF. Looking up the rest from reference TRBV5-1 and TRBJ2-5 gives the full variable domain: KAGVTQTPRYLIKTRGQQVTLSCSPISGHRSVSWYQQTPGQGLQFLFEYFSETQRNKGNFPGRFSGRQFSNSRSEMNVSTLELGDSALYLCASSLDRAQETQYFGPGTRLLVL.

The V gene is TRBV10-3, the J gene TRBJ1-5; 9 bases match TRBD1. V trimming: 10 bases; J trimming: 0 bases; junction bases outside the gene matches: 10. This CDR3 is built from 16 residues. Per germline, CDR1 ENHRY and CDR2 SYGVKD. This CDR3 reads CATAGQGFSSNQPQHF. In DNA, the CDR3 is TGTGCCACTGCCGGACAGGGGTTTAGTAGCAATCAGCCCCAGCATTTT.

The CDR3 here is CASSFGRQGGYTF. The CDR3 nucleotides read TGTGCCAGCAGTTTCGGCAGGCAGGGGGGCTACACCTTC. The rearrangement links TRBV12-3 or TRBV12-4 to TRBJ1-2, with D possibly TRBD1 on 6 matching bases. V lost 3 bases to trimming and J lost 8 bases, with 13 bases between them. This CDR3 spans 13 amino acids.

This clonotype was counted at least ten times. The V call is TRBV20-1, the J call TRBJ1-1; D is uncertain. Germline V lookup: CDR1 DFQATT, CDR2 SNEGSKA (reference sequence). V lost 8 bases to trimming and J lost 1 base, with 14 bases between them. The CDR3 loop spans 13 amino acids. Here the CDR3 reads CSPSDGSNTEAFF. In nucleotides, the CDR3 is TGCAGTCCTTCCGACGGATCGAACACTGAAGCTTTCTTT.

The J gene is TRBJ2-1, the V gene TRBV5-1, with a tentative D call TRBD1 (5 bases). V gave up 2 bases and J gave up 6 bases, with 9 bases separating them. The CDR3 contains 13 residues. Germline assignment: CDR1 SGHRS and CDR2 YFSETQ. CDR3 DNA: TGCGCCAGCAGCTTCGACAGCGCCAATGAGCAGTTCTTC. As protein: CASSFDSANEQFF. The full variable domain, completed using reference TRBV5-1 and TRBJ2-1, is KAGVTQTPRYLIKTRGQQVTLSCSPISGHRSVSWYQQTPGQGLQFLFEYFSETQRNKGNFPGRFSGRQFSNSRSEMNVSTLELGDSALYLCASSFDSANEQFFGPGTRLTVL.

This clonotype came up many times. V and J are TRBV6-2 or TRBV6-3 and TRBJ2-1; 7 nucleotides align to TRBD2. The V segment lost 7 bases and the J segment 2 bases; nucleotides outside the gene matches: 8. The CDR3 is made up of 15 amino acids. Germline V gives CDR1 MNHEY, CDR2 SVGEGT. The CDR3 DNA sequence: TGTGCCAGCACCGGGGGGAGGCCCCCCTACAATGAGCAGTTCTTC. Protein sequence: CASTGGRPPYNEQFF.

This clonotype was picked up a small number of times. The chain recombines TRBV28 with TRBJ2-3; TRBD2 matches 10 bases. From germline, CDR1 is MDHEN and CDR2 SYDVKM. CDR3 size: 15 residues. V gave up 6 bases and J gave up 3 bases; unmatched junction bases: 6. The CDR3 DNA sequence: TGTGCCAGCAGGCTAGCGGGAGAGGGTACAGATACGCAGTATTTT. It is translated as CASRLAGEGTDTQYF.

V usage is TRBV29-1 and J usage is TRBJ2-1; 8 bases fit TRBD1. The V segment lost 3 bases and the J segment 8 bases; nucleotides outside the gene matches: 6. Germline CDR1 and CDR2: SQVTM and ANQGSEA. The CDR3 consists of 13 residues. The CDR3 region has the DNA TGCAGCGTTGACAGGGGGCGGTTGGATGAGCAGTTCTTC. Its translation: CSVDRGRLDEQFF.

This chain joins TRBV6-2 or TRBV6-3 and TRBJ2-3, with 15 bases identical to TRBD2. This CDR3 contains 18 residues. Looked up from germline, CDR1 is MNHEY and CDR2 is SVGEGT. V shed 1 base, J shed 5 bases, and the junction held 7 bases outside the gene matches. In DNA, the CDR3 is TGTGCCAGCAGTTACTTTGGACTAGCGGGGGGGCAGCAAGATACGCAGTATTTT. As protein: CASSYFGLAGGQQDTQYF.

The sample holds many counts of this clonotype. The rearrangement joins TRBV12-3 or TRBV12-4 to TRBJ1-5; D remains unclear. V was cut by 4 bases and J by 5 bases, with 9 bases left in between. This CDR3 is 13 amino acids long. Here the CDR3 reads CASSSHPDQPQHF. In DNA form, the CDR3 reads TGTGCCAGCAGTTCCCATCCGGATCAGCCCCAGCATTTT.

This clonotype has just a few counts. The rearrangement joins TRBV29-1 to TRBJ1-4; D is unclear. The V end was cut by 0 bases, the J end by 10 bases, with 9 bases between. This CDR3 spans 12 amino acids. Germline V gives CDR1 SQVTM, CDR2 ANQGSEA. Here the CDR3 reads CSVEDQEGKLFF. CDR3 DNA: TGCAGCGTTGAAGATCAGGAGGGAAAACTGTTTTTT.

The DNA of the CDR3 is TGTGCCAGCAGCTCTAGCGGGGGGGCCAAGAATGAGCAGTTCTTC. Its protein product is CASSSSGGAKNEQFF. The rearrangement links TRBV11-3 to TRBJ2-1; TRBD2 agrees at 12 bases. The CDR3 covers 15 residues. Trimming removed 4 bases from V and 7 bases from J; junction bases left unmatched: 5. Germline V gives CDR1 SGHNT, CDR2 YENEEA.

This clonotype was seen a handful of times. The J gene is TRBJ2-5, the V gene TRBV2; the match to TRBD2 covers 11 bases. The V segment lost 6 bases and the J segment 2 bases; nucleotides outside the gene matches: 8. The germline CDR1 and CDR2 sequences are SNHLY and FYNNEI. This CDR3 spans 16 amino acids. The CDR3 DNA is TGTGCCAGCAGCCCGCCGGGACTAGCGGATCAAGAGACCCAGTACTTC. Residues: CASSPPGLADQETQYF.

This clonotype has a count of ten or more. The V gene is TRBV12-3 or TRBV12-4, the J gene TRBJ2-4, with 7 bases fitting TRBD1. Trimming took 4 bases from V and 8 from J; bases not matched to a gene: 8. This CDR3 spans 14 amino acids. CDR3 protein: CASSSTGPGHIQYF. The DNA for the CDR3 is TGTGCCAGCAGTTCGACAGGGCCAGGGCACATTCAGTACTTC.

This chain joins TRBV7-6 and TRBJ1-1; 10 nucleotides agree with TRBD1. Germline V lookup: CDR1 SGHVS, CDR2 FNYEAQ. This CDR3 region has 15 residues. V shed 1 base and J 2 bases; nucleotides not matched to a gene: 1. CDR3 sequence (DNA): TGTGCCAGCAGCTTAGAGACAGGGGGCAACACTGAAGCTTTCTTT. Residues: CASSLETGGNTEAFF.

This clonotype was counted at least ten times. CDR3 amino acids: CASSPPDSGFYGYTF. In DNA, the CDR3 is TGTGCCAGCTCACCGCCGGACAGCGGATTCTATGGCTACACCTTC. The chain is built from TRBV18 and TRBJ1-2, with TRBD1 as a possible D gene (6 bases). The germline V gene encodes CDR1 KGHSH and CDR2 LQKENI. This CDR3 comprises 15 residues. V was clipped by 3 bases and J by 4 bases, with 15 bases between them. The full variable domain, its missing parts supplied by reference TRBV18 and TRBJ1-2, is NAGVMQNPRHLVRRRGQEARLRCSPMKGHSHVYWYRQLPEEGLKFMVYLQKENIIDESGMPKERFSAEFPKEGPSILRIQQVVRGDSAAYFCASSPPDSGFYGYTFGSGTRLTVV.

This clonotype has a count of ten or more. The J gene is TRBJ2-3, the V gene TRBV24-1; D is ambiguous. Germline V gives CDR1 KGHDR, CDR2 SFDVKD. V lost 0 bases and J lost 6, with 9 bases in between. The CDR3 is 14 residues long. The CDR3 spells CATSDLSRPDTQYF. The CDR3 DNA is TGTGCCACCAGTGATTTGTCGAGACCCGATACGCAGTATTTT.

This clonotype was picked up many times. The chain employs TRBV28 and TRBJ1-4, with unresolved D. CDR3 length equals 15 residues. The V gene lost 5 bases and the J gene lost 0 bases, with 10 bases spanning the gap. Germline V gene sequence: CDR1 MDHEN, CDR2 SYDVKM. Here the CDR3 DNA reads TGTGCCAGCAGTGGGCCGGCTTCAACTAATGAAAAACTGTTTTTT. This translates into CASSGPASTNEKLFF.